These 4 T cell receptor beta chains were all obtained from the same sample, sequenced in a study of a mutant IDH1 vaccine in newly diagnosed glioma (dated by TCRdb to the early 2020s). The time point tag for this specimen amounts to: week 11, during vaccination. Every vaccine dose consisted of 300 ug of a 20-mer mutant IDH1 peptide in Montanide, administered subcutaneously together with topical imiquimod. The library came from the immunoSEQ multiplex PCR assay. TCRdb took this table from immuneACCESS and kept in-frame rearrangements with V and J called. Such tables lack part of the clones; where checked against another copy, unresolved V genes explain under half of the gap, and the rest is unexplained. This sample lists roughly 120,000 clones; under 90% were detected once. In total, the top ten clones hold roughly 0.65% of the sample. Which antigens these TCRs recognize remains unknown. The sequencing used PBMCs, collected from a glioma patient whose treatment included an IDH1 peptide vaccine. Every receptor here comes from a woman aged 50 to 65 with glioma.

The rearrangement links TRBV18 to TRBJ2-7, with 12 bases identical to TRBD2. Per the germline V gene, CDR1 is KGHSH and CDR2 is LQKENI. With V trimmed by 2 bases and J by 6 bases, 2 bases remained unmatched. The CDR3 is 14 residues long. CDR3 in amino acids: CASSPGTSGFEQYF. DNA for the CDR3: TGTGCCAGCTCACCAGGGACTAGCGGGTTCGAGCAGTACTTC.

The rearrangement links TRBV7-9 to TRBJ1-2, with no clear D. V lost 1 base to trimming and J lost 2 bases, with 8 bases between them. CDR3 length: 14 residues. Germline V gene lookup returns CDR1 SEHNR and CDR2 FQNEAQ (reference sequence). The CDR3 DNA sequence: TGTGCCAGCAGCTTAGAACGGACGAACTATGGCTACACCTTC. Encoded protein: CASSLERTNYGYTF.

The V gene is TRBV5-1, the J gene TRBJ2-1; 9 nucleotides align to TRBD1. Germline CDR1 reads SGHRS; CDR2 reads YFSETQ. V was pared by 4 bases and J by 7 bases, with 3 bases of the junction left unmatched. This CDR3 contains 13 residues. CDR3 sequence (DNA): TGCGCCAGCAGCATCGACAGGGGGAATGAGCAGTTCTTC. Translating it yields CASSIDRGNEQFF.

This rearrangement joins TRBV7-3 to TRBJ2-2; TRBD1 aligns across 9 bases. Germline trimming cut 5 bases from V and 5 bases from J; bases unmatched to any gene: 3. The CDR3 sequence is 14 residues long. Germline V CDR1 and CDR2: SGHTA, FQGTGA. The DNA of the CDR3 is TGTGCCAGCAGCCCCGGGACAGGGACCGGGGAGCTGTTTTTT. It encodes CASSPGTGTGELFF. The full variable domain, its missing parts supplied by reference TRBV7-3 and TRBJ2-2, is GAGVSQTPSNKVTEKGKYVELRCDPISGHTALYWYRQSLGQGPEFLIYFQGTGAADDSGLPNDRFFAVRPEGSVSTLKIQRTERGDSAVYLCASSPGTGTGELFFGEGSRLTVL.